This passage covers 7 T cell receptor beta chains from one sample sequenced in a study of cytomegalovirus exposure and HLA in healthy donors. 60 Vbeta and 13 Jbeta primers were used in PCR. Clones were read by immunoSEQ multiplex PCR, and TCRdb kept only the in-frame ones, dropping some. This sample has some 100,000 clones, with about 80% found just once. Material: PBMCs. The receptors stem from a female donor in good health and CMV-seronegative.

The CDR3: CASSQTSGGWTDTQYF. Here the CDR3 DNA reads TGTGCCAGCAGCCAGACCAGCGGGGGGTGGACAGATACGCAGTATTTT. The chain recombines TRBV4-2 with TRBJ2-3, with 9 bases matching TRBD2. CDR3 length equals 16 residues. Germline V lookup: CDR1 LGHNA, CDR2 YNFKEQ. Unmatched junction bases numbered 7, after V lost 3 bases and J lost 3 bases.

This chain uses TRBV6-5 with TRBJ2-3, with TRBD2 matching 7 bases. With 6 bases clipped from V and 1 base from J, the junction kept 7 bases outside the gene matches. The germline gives CDR1 MNHEY, CDR2 SVGAGI. The CDR3 runs to 15 residues. CDR3 DNA sequence: TGTGCCAGCAGCCTCGTGCTAGCGGGCACAGATACGCAGTATTTT. Protein product: CASSLVLAGTDTQYF.

The rearrangement uses TRBV5-1 and TRBJ1-4, with a tentative D call TRBD1 (5 bases). Trimming took off 4 bases at V and 5 bases at J, with 12 bases between the two ends. This CDR3 comprises 14 residues. Germline CDR1 SGHRS, CDR2 YFSETQ. For the CDR3, the DNA is TGCGCCAGCAGCCCCTGGGGGGTAAATGAAAAACTGTTTTTT. It is translated as CASSPWGVNEKLFF.

The V call is TRBV5-5, the J call TRBJ1-6; 12 nucleotides align to TRBD1. The CDR3 loop spans 14 amino acids. Trimming cost V 4 bases and J 9 bases; bases outside gene matches: 2. Germline values: CDR1 SGHKS, CDR2 YYEKEE (reference sequence). The CDR3 bases are TGTGCCAGCAGCCGGGACAGGGGGCCTTCACCCCTCCACTTT. It translates to CASSRDRGPSPLHF.

The chain combines TRBV2 with TRBJ2-1; D possibly corresponds to TRBD1 (6 bases). This CDR3 region has 12 residues. Deletions cut 7 bases from V and 3 bases from J, with 7 bases between. Germline V gene lookup returns CDR1 SNHLY and CDR2 FYNNEI. The CDR3 loop is CASKGVYNEQFF. For the CDR3, the DNA is TGTGCCAGCAAGGGGGTCTACAATGAGCAGTTCTTC.

The chain recombines TRBV7-2 with TRBJ1-3; D is perhaps TRBD1 (5 bases). The germline gives CDR1 SGHTA, CDR2 FQGNSA. V was shortened by 1 base and J by 2 bases, with 15 bases between the two germline ends. This CDR3 region has 17 residues. The CDR3 coding sequence is TGTGCCAGCAGCTTAGAGGGGACGCGGGGAACTGGAAACACCATATATTTT. Amino acid sequence: CASSLEGTRGTGNTIYF.

The J gene is TRBJ1-6, the V gene TRBV5-1; TRBD1 matches at 9 bases. The CDR3 runs to 13 residues. After removal of 3 bases from V and 15 bases from J, the junction contained 7 bases not matched to a gene. CDR1 is SGHRS and CDR2 is YFSETQ in the germline V gene. The CDR3 nucleotides are TGCGCCAGCAGCTCTAAACCGGGACAGGGCCTCCACTTT. Amino acids: CASSSKPGQGLHF.